This is a list of T cell receptor beta chains from one sample in a study of control samples from healthy donors and cancer patients. The repertoire was sequenced with immunoSEQ multiplex PCR; TCRdb's copy has only in-frame clones and lacks some. Found here are fewer than 90,000 clones, around nine tenths of them singletons; the top ten hold under 7.5%. The sequenced material came from blood. The source of these receptors is a woman aged 45-65 years in good health. Each CDR3 is given with its conserved first and last residue. A D gene is named only where the DNA matches it firmly. Not all rows give a size; the values are once, few, many and, for expanded clones, a class.

J: TRBJ1-2
size: few
V: TRBV4-2
D: TRBD1
DNA: TGTGCCAGCAGCCATCAATACACGGCAGGGGGCTTCCTTAACACCTTC
CDR3: CASSHQYTAGGFLNTF

J: TRBJ1-1
size: .
V: TRBV23-1
D: .
DNA: TGCGCCTTCTCCCGGCAGACTAAAGAAGCTTTCTTT
CDR3: CAFSRQTKEAFF

J: TRBJ1-3
size: .
V: TRBV2
D: .
DNA: TGTGCCAGCAGTGAAGCGCACGGAAACACCATATATTTT
CDR3: CASSEAHGNTIYF

J: TRBJ2-6
size: .
V: TRBV9
D: .
DNA: TGTGCCAGCAGCCCCCAGACAGTCTCTGGGGCCAACGTCCTGACTTTC
CDR3: CASSPQTVSGANVLTF

J: TRBJ1-2
size: .
V: TRBV6-5
D: .
DNA: TGTGCCAGCGTAAACAGGGCTGGCTACACCTTC
CDR3: CASVNRAGYTF

J: TRBJ1-6
size: .
V: TRBV6-5
D: TRBD1
DNA: TGTGCCAGCGTCATGGGGACAGGGTTTTCACCCCTCCACTTT
CDR3: CASVMGTGFSPLHF

J: TRBJ1-1
size: .
V: TRBV5-1
D: .
DNA: TGCGCCAGCAGCTCCAGTCAGAACACTGAAGCTTTCTTT
CDR3: CASSSSQNTEAFF

J: TRBJ2-7
size: .
V: TRBV24-1
D: .
DNA: TGTGCCACCAGTGATAGGGGCGAGCAGTACTTC
CDR3: CATSDRGEQYF

J: TRBJ1-1
size: .
V: TRBV12-5
D: .
DNA: TGTGCTAGTGGTTTGGGACAGCTGAACACTGAAGCTTTCTTT
CDR3: CASGLGQLNTEAFF

J: TRBJ1-2
size: .
V: TRBV6-5
D: .
DNA: TGTGCCAGCAACCAGGGGATATGGGCCTATGGCTACACCTTC
CDR3: CASNQGIWAYGYTF

J: TRBJ2-2
size: .
V: TRBV12-5
D: TRBD2
DNA: TGTGCTAGTGGTTTGAGATCCGGGAGGGACACCGGGGAGCTGTTTTTT
CDR3: CASGLRSGRDTGELFF

J: TRBJ1-5
size: .
V: TRBV7-9
D: .
DNA: TGTGCCACCCAGGGAGATAGCAATCAGCCCCAGCATTTT
CDR3: CATQGDSNQPQHF

J: TRBJ2-7
size: .
V: TRBV9
D: .
DNA: TGTGCCAGCAGCGTAGGCGACATGAGGGGTACAGAGCAGTACTTC
CDR3: CASSVGDMRGTEQYF

J: TRBJ2-6
size: few
V: TRBV14
D: .
DNA: TGTGCCAGCAGCCGAGGGGGGTACAGCTCTGGGGCCAACGTCCTGACTTTC
CDR3: CASSRGGYSSGANVLTF

J: TRBJ1-4
size: .
V: TRBV12-5
D: .
DNA: TGTGCTAGTGGTTTGGTATCTAGGGGAGGAGAAGAAAAACTGTTTTTT
CDR3: CASGLVSRGGEEKLFF

J: TRBJ2-3
size: .
V: TRBV3-1/TRBV3-2
D: .
DNA: TGTGCCAGCAGCGGTAGGGGGATAAGCACAGATACGCAGTATTTT
CDR3: CASSGRGISTDTQYF

J: TRBJ2-7
size: .
V: TRBV5-1
D: .
DNA: TGCGCCAGCAGCTTGGGGGCGGGGACCACCTACGAGCAGTACTTC
CDR3: CASSLGAGTTYEQYF

J: TRBJ1-2
size: .
V: TRBV20-1
D: TRBD1
DNA: TGCAGTGCTAGTCGTGGGACCAGACAGGGAGGGAACTATGGCTACACCTTC
CDR3: CSASRGTRQGGNYGYTF

J: TRBJ2-2
size: .
V: TRBV5-5
D: .
DNA: TGTGCCAGCAGCTTTACCGGGGAGCTGTTTTTT
CDR3: CASSFTGELFF

J: TRBJ1-1
size: .
V: TRBV6-6
D: TRBD1
DNA: TGTGCCAGCAGTTCAGGGGGCTTAAACACTGAAGCTTTCTTT
CDR3: CASSSGGLNTEAFF

J: TRBJ2-3
size: .
V: TRBV5-1
D: .
DNA: TGCGCCAGCAGCACCGGCCGGACAGCAACGCAGTATTTT
CDR3: CASSTGRTATQYF

J: TRBJ1-2
size: .
V: TRBV2
D: .
DNA: TGTGCCAGCAGTGAGCGCCAATTTACAGGGCTCTATGGCTACACCTTC
CDR3: CASSERQFTGLYGYTF

J: TRBJ1-2
size: .
V: TRBV5-1
D: .
DNA: TGCGCCAGCAGCTTTGGCACTCAAGATGGCTACACCTTC
CDR3: CASSFGTQDGYTF

J: TRBJ1-3
size: .
V: TRBV9
D: .
DNA: TGTGCCAGCAGCGAGGGGGGCTCTGGAAACACCATATATTTT
CDR3: CASSEGGSGNTIYF

J: TRBJ1-2
size: .
V: TRBV9
D: .
DNA: TGTGCCAGCAGCGCCCGGGACACGCTGGACTATGGCTACACCTTC
CDR3: CASSARDTLDYGYTF

J: TRBJ2-2
size: .
V: TRBV2
D: .
DNA: TGTGCCAGCAGTGACGGTCAGGCGGGGACCGGGGAGCTGTTTTTT
CDR3: CASSDGQAGTGELFF

J: TRBJ1-4
size: .
V: TRBV12-3/TRBV12-4
D: .
DNA: TGTGCCAGCAGTTTCTTGGATGGGGAACTGTTCTTT
CDR3: CASSFLDGELFF

J: TRBJ1-2
size: .
V: TRBV7-9
D: .
DNA: TGTGCCAGCAGCTTAGCCTCGGTGAACTATGGCTACACCTTC
CDR3: CASSLASVNYGYTF

J: TRBJ1-1
size: once
V: TRBV30
D: .
DNA: TGTGCCTGGTCGAGGGGTTTTGAAGCTTTCTTT
CDR3: CAWSRGFEAFF

J: TRBJ2-7
size: .
V: TRBV6-5
D: .
DNA: TGTGCCAGCAGTCCAGGCATCTACGAGCAGTACTTC
CDR3: CASSPGIYEQYF

J: TRBJ2-7
size: .
V: TRBV11-3
D: .
DNA: TGTGCCAGCAGCTTAGAGGGGGGGCGACACGAGCAGTACTTC
CDR3: CASSLEGGRHEQYF

J: TRBJ1-1
size: once
V: TRBV28
D: .
DNA: TGTGCCAGCAGGCCCCCCGGGGATTGGACTGAAGCTTTCTTT
CDR3: CASRPPGDWTEAFF

J: TRBJ2-3
size: .
V: TRBV20-1
D: .
DNA: TGCAGTGCTAGTGTCGGCACAGATACGCAGTATTTT
CDR3: CSASVGTDTQYF

J: TRBJ1-2
size: once
V: TRBV2
D: TRBD1
DNA: TGTGCCAGCAGTCTACAGGGGGTGTTTATTTATGGCTACACCTTC
CDR3: CASSLQGVFIYGYTF

J: TRBJ2-3
size: .
V: TRBV3-1/TRBV3-2
D: .
DNA: TGTGCCAGCAGCCTCCAGAGGGATAATACGCAGTATTTT
CDR3: CASSLQRDNTQYF

J: TRBJ2-7
size: once
V: TRBV7-2
D: .
DNA: TGTGCCAGCAGCTTAGAGACAGTCTCCTACGAGCAGTACTTC
CDR3: CASSLETVSYEQYF

J: TRBJ1-1
size: .
V: TRBV19
D: .
DNA: TGTGCCAGTACCGACAGACTTACAGGGCCGGAGGACACTGAAGCTTTCTTT
CDR3: CASTDRLTGPEDTEAFF

J: TRBJ1-5
size: few
V: TRBV14
D: .
DNA: TGTGCCAGCAGCTCCTCGAACGGGCTCAGCAATCAGCCCCAGCATTTT
CDR3: CASSSSNGLSNQPQHF

J: TRBJ1-4
size: .
V: TRBV4-2
D: .
DNA: TGTGCCAGCAGCCTAACCTCTAATGAAAAACTGTTTTTT
CDR3: CASSLTSNEKLFF

J: TRBJ1-4
size: .
V: TRBV5-5
D: TRBD1
DNA: TGTGCCAGCAGCCGGGACAGGGAAGATGAAAAACTGTTTTTT
CDR3: CASSRDREDEKLFF

J: TRBJ1-5
size: .
V: TRBV7-8
D: .
DNA: TGTGCCAGCAGCTTAGAGGGGGGCGGGAGCAATCAGCCCCAGCATTTT
CDR3: CASSLEGGGSNQPQHF

J: TRBJ1-3
size: few
V: TRBV4-1
D: .
DNA: TGCGCCAGCAGCCAAGAGGCTACTGGAAACACCATATATTTT
CDR3: CASSQEATGNTIYF

J: TRBJ2-7
size: .
V: TRBV3-1/TRBV3-2
D: .
DNA: TGTGCCAGCAGCCAAGACAGGGCCTACGAGCAGTACTTC
CDR3: CASSQDRAYEQYF

J: TRBJ2-7
size: .
V: TRBV29-1
D: TRBD1
DNA: TGCAGCGCAGACAGGGACCACGAGCAGTACTTC
CDR3: CSADRDHEQYF

J: TRBJ2-1
size: .
V: TRBV7-2
D: TRBD2
DNA: TGTGCCAGCAGCTCTTATAGCGGGGGGAGAAATGAGCAGTTCTTC
CDR3: CASSSYSGGRNEQFF

J: TRBJ1-2
size: .
V: TRBV2
D: .
DNA: TGTGCCAGTCACGGAGGGGCCTCAGGGGACGGCTACACCTTC
CDR3: CASHGGASGDGYTF